This T cell receptor beta chain is from a study of beta chain features in type 1 diabetes. Broader study findings: A definitive answer on HLA type influencing TCRB rearrangement was not reached here. Moderately but significantly shorter TCRB CDR3s were found in Type 1 diabetes patients in all four CD4+ subsets.

As every portion of the isolated RNA was reverse transcribed, the sequencing read expressed TCRB transcripts. Naive, central memory and regulatory T cell samples yielded around 3.5 million reads on average. TCRdb keeps only in-frame clones here, not all; method: immunoSEQ multiplex PCR. The profile covers over 700,000 clones, with under 20% appearing a single time and around 0.02% taken by the ten largest. A word on this clone: Its antigen is unknown.

Via the markers CD45RO/CCR7/CD25/CD127/CD95/CD27, stem cell-like memory, regulatory, central memory and naive CD4+ cells were sorted. V was pared by 3 bases and J by 6 bases, with 12 bases between. CDR1 is SGDLS, CDR2 YYNGEE, per germline. This CDR3 region has 14 residues. The clonotype originates from a woman in her late teens or twenties in good health. J is TRBJ2-2 and V is TRBV9; D might be TRBD2 (6 bases). What was sequenced was naive CD4+ T cells from blood. CDR3 sequence: CASSGDGGSGELFF. The CDR3 bases are TGTGCCAGCAGCGGGGACGGAGGGTCCGGGGAGCTGTTTTTT.